This T cell receptor (beta chain) was obtained from a study of T-cell reconstitution after alpha-beta-depleted transplantation in children. General observations from the study: Recipient T cells and thymic progenitors that survived were the source of the high TCRbeta diversity seen at day 60 in some patients. Approximately two months post-transplant, alpha-beta T cells reportedly originated from several hundred expanded graft clones. Newly made T cells mostly supplied T-cell counts and diversity one year after transplant.

V trimming: 7 bases; J trimming: 0 bases; junction bases outside the gene matches: 3. The CDR3 is 14 amino acids. Points on this clonotype: Its cognate antigen is unknown.

Unique molecular identifiers were used to barcode this TCRbeta library. MiXCR was run by TCRdb on the PCR reads, yielding one entry per CDR3 protein. The sample includes fewer than 700,000 distinct CDR3 sequences, under 15% of them seen just once. This chain connects TRBV12-3 or TRBV12-4 to TRBJ2-7, with TRBD1 matching 10 bases. The specimen comprised PBMCs, mostly from graft donor cells, sampled 360 days after TCRalphabeta/CD19-depleted stem cell transplant. The clonotype was recovered from a male patient between 5 and 17 years old who had a stem cell transplant for acute myeloid leukemia, so the T cells may come from the graft donor. DNA for the CDR3: TGTGCCAGCACCAGGACAGGGGGCTCCTACGAGCAGTACTTC. It codes for CASTRTGGSYEQYF.